A single sample is the source of the 27 T cell receptor beta chains below, sequenced in a study of T-cell reconstitution after alpha-beta-depleted transplantation in children. TCRbeta library preparation incorporated unique molecular identifiers. TCRdb used MiXCR to reprocess the PCR reads, holding one entry per CDR3 protein. The sample lists around 190,000 distinct CDR3 sequences, approximately 7% seen once, with roughly 6% in the top ten. The source material was PBMCs, sampled before TCRalphabeta/CD19-depleted stem cell transplant. These TCRs come from a boy aged 2-15 years with acute lymphoblastic leukemia, due to receive a stem cell transplant.

There are many counts of this clonotype. The chain has TRBV12-3 or TRBV12-4 and TRBJ2-2, with 7 positions matching TRBD1. This CDR3 contains 17 residues. V was clipped by 6 bases and J by 0 bases; unmatched bases: 10. The CDR3 DNA follows: TGTGCCAGCAGCCTCTGGGGACAGCCCTCGAACACCGGGGAGCTGTTTTTT. Translation gives CASSLWGQPSNTGELFF.

Ten or more counts support this clonotype. The chain has TRBV11-2 and TRBJ2-1; no definite D call. This CDR3 has 12 amino acids. Germline V CDR1 and CDR2: SGHAT, FQNNGV. V lost 2 bases and J lost 7, with 6 bases in between. CDR3 in DNA: TGTGCCAGCAGCTTAAGCTTGAATGAGCAGTTCTTC. This translates into CASSLSLNEQFF.

This clonotype was found many times. The rearrangement joins TRBV12-3 or TRBV12-4 to TRBJ2-1; D uncertain. This CDR3 has 13 amino acids. V lost 2 bases and J 4 bases, leaving 6 bases between the germline ends. CDR3 in amino acids: CASSLKQYNEQFF. The CDR3 region has the DNA TGTGCCAGCAGTTTAAAACAGTACAATGAGCAGTTCTTC.

This clonotype was detected many times. This chain connects TRBV7-8 to TRBJ2-1; 10 bases are a match to TRBD2. The CDR3 is 16 residues long. V gave up 0 bases and J gave up 8 bases; unmatched junction bases: 7. The germline V gene encodes CDR1 SGHVS and CDR2 FQNEAQ. The CDR3 nucleotides are TGTGCCAGCAGCTTAGCTGGGACTAGCGTCGGCCATGAGCAGTTCTTC. Translating gives CASSLAGTSVGHEQFF.

The chain uses TRBV5-6 and TRBJ1-2; 7 bases are a match to TRBD1. The CDR3 runs 13 residues. Germline V gene sequence: CDR1 SGHDT, CDR2 YYEEEE. V gave up 0 bases and J gave up 6 bases; unmatched junction bases: 2. CDR3 bases: TGTGCCAGCAGCTTGGTAGGGGGCAATGGCTACACCTTC. As protein: CASSLVGGNGYTF.

This clonotype was seen repeatedly, ten times or more. This chain joins TRBV29-1 and TRBJ1-1; D remains ambiguous. Trimming removed 2 bases at V and 6 bases at J, with 13 bases between. This CDR3 has 13 amino acids. From germline, CDR1 is SQVTM and CDR2 ANQGSEA. This CDR3 reads CSVEFGDGAEAFF. The CDR3 region has the DNA TGCAGCGTTGAATTTGGGGATGGAGCTGAAGCTTTCTTT.

In this sample, this clonotype turned up a few times. The chain recombines TRBV27 with TRBJ1-2; D gene unclear. Germline V gene lookup returns CDR1 MNHEY and CDR2 SMNVEV (reference sequence). This CDR3 spans 16 amino acids. V lost 2 bases and J 3 bases, leaving 16 bases between the germline ends. Here the CDR3 reads CASSLTSGSHHYGYTF. As DNA, the CDR3 is TGTGCCAGCAGTTTAACCTCCGGGTCCCATCACTATGGCTACACCTTC.

Many counts were recorded for this clonotype. The chain combines TRBV24-1 with TRBJ1-1; D not resolved. Germline CDR1 KGHDR, CDR2 SFDVKD. With 3 bases removed from V and 1 base from J, the gap between germline ends came to 5 bases. The CDR3 totals 13 residues. In nucleotides, the CDR3 is TGTGCCACCAGTGATCGACAGAACACTGAAGCTTTCTTT. This sequence encodes CATSDRQNTEAFF.

This clonotype has a count of ten or more. The CDR3 reads CASKGGYTDTQYF. As DNA, the CDR3 is TGTGCCAGCAAGGGGGGGTACACAGATACGCAGTATTTT. The chain links TRBV6-1 to TRBJ2-3, with a weak D call TRBD2 (7 bases). Trimming stripped 7 bases from V and 2 bases from J, with 10 bases between. The germline V gene encodes CDR1 MNHNS and CDR2 SASEGT. The CDR3 covers 13 residues.

This clonotype was counted a few times. CDR3 sequence (DNA): TGCAGTGTCACCGAACAGGGCTTCCCCTATAATTCACCCCTCCACTTT. It translates to CSVTEQGFPYNSPLHF. The rearrangement links TRBV20-1 to TRBJ1-6; D possibly corresponds to TRBD1 (6 bases). CDR3 size: 16 residues. CDR1 is DFQATT and CDR2 is SNEGSKA in the germline V gene (reference sequence). Trimming removed 7 bases at V and 2 bases at J, with 18 bases between.

Ten or more counts support this clonotype. The chain links TRBV7-6 to TRBJ2-5; D unresolved. Germline V gene data show CDR1 as SGHVS and CDR2 as FNYEAQ. The V gene lost 1 base and the J gene lost 1 base, with 13 bases spanning the gap. The CDR3 length is 16 residues. The CDR3 sequence: CASSLGGGRVQETQYF. CDR3 DNA: TGTGCCAGCAGCTTAGGAGGCGGAAGGGTCCAAGAGACCCAGTACTTC.

In this sample, this clonotype turned up many times. V is TRBV20-1 and J is TRBJ2-3; D is unclear. Between the trimmed V and J ends, which lost 4 bases and 2 bases, there was a span of 10 bases. The CDR3 has 13 amino acids. The germline CDR1 and CDR2 sequences are DFQATT and SNEGSKA (reference sequence). CDR3 in DNA: TGCAGTGCTATGGTAGGGTCCACAGATACGCAGTATTTT. It translates to CSAMVGSTDTQYF.

V is TRBV5-1 and J is TRBJ1-5; maybe TRBD1 (6 bases). There are 15 residues in the CDR3. Trimming left V 0 bases short and J 3 bases short, with 10 bases between. Germline V gene sequence: CDR1 SGHRS, CDR2 YFSETQ. CDR3: CASSLVPGANQPQHF. In nucleotides, the CDR3 is TGCGCCAGCAGCTTGGTACCAGGGGCCAATCAGCCCCAGCATTTT.

This clonotype was seen repeatedly, ten times or more. This sequence joins TRBV6-5 and TRBJ1-2, with 8 bases that match TRBD1. This CDR3 has 15 amino acids. Germline V gives CDR1 MNHEY, CDR2 SVGAGI. V lost 5 bases, J lost 0 bases, and 5 bases stayed unmatched. CDR3 region: CASSKATGANYGYTF. DNA for the CDR3: TGTGCCAGCAGTAAGGCGACAGGGGCTAACTATGGCTACACCTTC.

This clonotype was detected many times. CDR3 coding DNA: TGTGCCAGCGGTGCCGGCGGACGGACCCAGTACTTC. This sequence encodes CASGAGGRTQYF. The V gene is TRBV28, the J gene TRBJ2-5; no reliable D call. V was pared by 8 bases and J by 7 bases, with 14 bases between. The CDR3 is made up of 12 amino acids. CDR1 and CDR2 from the germline V gene are MDHEN and SYDVKM.

This clonotype has only a few counts. The genes are TRBV7-2 and TRBJ2-3, with 9 bases that match TRBD2. The germline CDR1 and CDR2 sequences are SGHTA and FQGNSA. Trimming at V came to 2 bases and at J to 8 bases, leaving 8 bases not matched to a gene. The CDR3 is made up of 15 amino acids. The CDR3: CASSLSTSGRGTQYF. The CDR3 DNA reads as TGTGCCAGCAGCTTAAGTACTAGCGGGCGGGGTACGCAGTATTTT.

This clonotype was recorded a few times. The CDR3 loop reads CASSHRARETQYF. The DNA for the CDR3 is TGTGCCAGCAGTCACCGGGCCCGGGAGACCCAGTACTTC. The genes are TRBV28 and TRBJ2-5; D not certain. Germline values: CDR1 MDHEN, CDR2 SYDVKM. The CDR3 consists of 13 residues. The V gene lost 5 bases and the J gene lost 5 bases, with 12 bases spanning the gap.

This clonotype was observed at least ten times. The gene calls are TRBV5-8 and TRBJ2-1; 10 bases align to TRBD1. The V segment lost 4 bases and the J segment 1 base; nucleotides outside the gene matches: 2. The length of the CDR3 is 15 residues. Per the germline V gene, CDR1 is SGHTS and CDR2 is YDEGEE. For the CDR3, the DNA is TGTGCCAGCAGCGAGGGACAGGGGTCCTACAATGAGCAGTTCTTC. It yields the protein CASSEGQGSYNEQFF.

Ten or more counts support this clonotype. The CDR3 is CASSREVPNTQYF. In DNA, the CDR3 is TGTGCCAGCAGCCGTGAGGTTCCAAATACGCAGTATTTT. V and J are TRBV3-1 and TRBJ2-3; D not resolved. The CDR3 extends over 13 amino acids. Germline assignment: CDR1 LGHDT and CDR2 YNNKEL (reference sequence). Trimming took 4 bases from V and 7 from J, leaving 12 bases between them.

This clonotype has a handful of counts. V is TRBV11-2 and J is TRBJ2-7; D unresolved. The CDR3 loop spans 13 amino acids. Germline CDR1 reads SGHAT; CDR2 reads FQNNGV. V was trimmed by 5 bases and J by 2 bases, leaving 10 bases between them. The CDR3 here is CASSLQSTYEQYF. CDR3 nucleotide sequence: TGTGCCAGCAGCCTACAATCGACCTACGAGCAGTACTTC. Drawing the rest from reference TRBV11-2 and TRBJ2-7, the complete variable domain is EAGVAQSPRYKIIEKRQSVAFWCNPISGHATLYWYQQILGQGPKLLIQFQNNGVVDDSQLPKDRFSAERLKGVDSTLKIQPAKLEDSAVYLCASSLQSTYEQYFGPGTRLTVT.

This clonotype occurred many times. The V gene is TRBV28, the J gene TRBJ2-6; D remains unclear. V lost 7 bases and J 4 bases, leaving 8 bases between the germline ends. CDR1 and CDR2 from the germline V gene are MDHEN and SYDVKM. This CDR3 region has 13 residues. The CDR3 DNA reads as TGTGCCAGCAAGGGTTCGGGGGCCAACGTCCTGACTTTC. Translated, it gives CASKGSGANVLTF.

The chain uses TRBV20-1 and TRBJ1-6; the D gene is possibly TRBD1 (5 bases). From germline, CDR1 is DFQATT and CDR2 SNEGSKA (reference sequence). Between the trimmed V and J ends, which lost 5 bases and 8 bases, there was a span of 16 bases. There are 14 residues in the CDR3. CDR3 DNA: TGCAGTGCTGTCCCCGGGGCTGGGGATTCACCCCTCCACTTT. Its translation: CSAVPGAGDSPLHF.

This clonotype was counted only a few times. The V and J genes are TRBV6-2 or TRBV6-3 and TRBJ2-7; TRBD1 matches 11 bases. Looked up from germline, CDR1 is MNHEY and CDR2 is SVGEGT. V shed 1 base, J shed 7 bases, and the junction held 9 bases outside the gene matches. The CDR3 covers 16 residues. Here the CDR3 DNA reads TGTGCCAGCAGTTACTTCCAAGGACAGGGGGCGCGGGAGCAGTACTTC. As protein: CASSYFQGQGAREQYF.

This chain uses TRBV9 with TRBJ2-3; D gene ambiguous. V lost 1 base to trimming and J lost 5 bases, with 8 bases between them. This CDR3 comprises 13 residues. The germline V gene encodes CDR1 SGDLS and CDR2 YYNGEE. The CDR3 here is CASSVISLDTQYF. CDR3 DNA sequence: TGTGCCAGCAGCGTAATCTCCCTAGATACGCAGTATTTT.

This clonotype has at least ten counts. The V and J genes are TRBV7-3 and TRBJ1-1; D possibly corresponds to TRBD1 (5 bases). V was clipped by 5 bases and J by 3 bases, with 10 bases between them. The CDR3 is made up of 13 amino acids. The germline gives CDR1 SGHTA, CDR2 FQGTGA. As DNA, the CDR3 is TGTGCCAGCAGCCCTCAAGGGGACACTGAAGCTTTCTTT. As protein: CASSPQGDTEAFF.

This chain connects TRBV11-2 to TRBJ2-4; TRBD2 matches at 13 bases. CDR1 SGHAT and CDR2 FQNNGV come from the germline V gene. This CDR3 spans 18 amino acids. The ends lost 3 bases at V and 0 bases at J; junction bases unmatched: 5. This chain's CDR3 is CASSLTSGGLLAKNIQYF. The CDR3, as DNA: TGTGCCAGCAGCTTGACTAGCGGGGGGCTCCTAGCCAAAAACATTCAGTACTTC.

V is TRBV27 and J is TRBJ2-3, with a weak D call TRBD2 (6 bases). V lost 3 bases to trimming and J lost 5 bases, with 12 bases between them. The CDR3 contains 14 residues. Germline values: CDR1 MNHEY, CDR2 SMNVEV (reference sequence). CDR3 in amino acids: CASSFSGVGDTQYF. The CDR3 DNA reads TGTGCCAGCAGTTTTAGCGGCGTTGGAGATACGCAGTATTTT.